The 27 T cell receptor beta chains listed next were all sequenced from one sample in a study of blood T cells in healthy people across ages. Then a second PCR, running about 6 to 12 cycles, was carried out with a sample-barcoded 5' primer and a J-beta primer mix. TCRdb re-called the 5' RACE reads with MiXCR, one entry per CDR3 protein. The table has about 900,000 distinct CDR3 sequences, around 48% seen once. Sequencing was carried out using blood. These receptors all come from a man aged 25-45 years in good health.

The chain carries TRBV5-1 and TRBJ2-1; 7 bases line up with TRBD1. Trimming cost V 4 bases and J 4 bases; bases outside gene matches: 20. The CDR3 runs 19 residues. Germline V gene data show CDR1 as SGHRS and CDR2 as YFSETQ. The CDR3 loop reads CASSQSRTGRGSLYNEQFF. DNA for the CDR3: TGCGCCAGCAGCCAGAGCCGGACAGGCAGGGGATCTCTGTACAATGAGCAGTTCTTC.

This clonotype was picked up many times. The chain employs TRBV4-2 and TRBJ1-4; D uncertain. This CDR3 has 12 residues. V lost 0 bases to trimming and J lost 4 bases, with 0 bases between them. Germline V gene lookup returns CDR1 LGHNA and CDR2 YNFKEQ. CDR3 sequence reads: CASSQDNEKLFF. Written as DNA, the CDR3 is TGTGCCAGCAGCCAAGATAATGAAAAACTGTTTTTT.

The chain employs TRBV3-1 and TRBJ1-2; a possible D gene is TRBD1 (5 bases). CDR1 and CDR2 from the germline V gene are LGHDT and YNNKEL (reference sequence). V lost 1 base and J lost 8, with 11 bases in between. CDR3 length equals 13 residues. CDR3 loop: CASSQGGASGYTF. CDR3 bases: TGTGCCAGCAGCCAAGGAGGGGCTTCCGGCTACACCTTC.

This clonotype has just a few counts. The CDR3 nucleotides are TGTGCCAGCAGCCCAGAGGGGACGGGGCAGTACTTC. It encodes CASSPEGTGQYF. The J gene is TRBJ2-5, the V gene TRBV14; the D gene could be TRBD1 or TRBD2 (5 bases each). This CDR3 is 12 amino acids long. Germline loops: CDR1 SGHDN, CDR2 FVKESK. Deletions cut 4 bases from V and 11 bases from J, with 14 bases between. The variable domain in full, with the rest retrieved from reference TRBV14 and TRBJ2-5, is EAGVTQFPSHSVIEKGQTVTLRCDPISGHDNLYWYRRVMGKEIKFLLHFVKESKQDESGMPNNRFLAERTGGTYSTLKVQPAELEDSGVYFCASSPEGTGQYFGPGTRLLVL.

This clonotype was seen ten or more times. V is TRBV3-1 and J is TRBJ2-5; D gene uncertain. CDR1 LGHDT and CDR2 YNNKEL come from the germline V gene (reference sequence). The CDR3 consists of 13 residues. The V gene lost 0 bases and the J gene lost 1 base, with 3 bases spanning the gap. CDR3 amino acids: CASSQEGQETQYF. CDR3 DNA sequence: TGTGCCAGCAGCCAAGAAGGCCAAGAGACCCAGTACTTC.

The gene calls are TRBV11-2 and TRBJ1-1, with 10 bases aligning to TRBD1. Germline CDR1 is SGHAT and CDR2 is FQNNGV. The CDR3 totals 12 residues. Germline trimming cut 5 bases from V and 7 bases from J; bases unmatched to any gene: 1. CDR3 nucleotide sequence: TGTGCCAGCAGCGGGACAGGGGATGAAGCTTTCTTT. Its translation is CASSGTGDEAFF.

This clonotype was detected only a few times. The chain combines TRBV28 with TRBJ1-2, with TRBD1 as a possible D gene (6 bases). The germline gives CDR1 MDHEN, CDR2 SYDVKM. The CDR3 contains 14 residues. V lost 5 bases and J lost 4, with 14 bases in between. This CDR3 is CASSVETGLYGYTF. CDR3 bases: TGTGCCAGCAGTGTGGAGACAGGACTCTATGGCTACACCTTC.

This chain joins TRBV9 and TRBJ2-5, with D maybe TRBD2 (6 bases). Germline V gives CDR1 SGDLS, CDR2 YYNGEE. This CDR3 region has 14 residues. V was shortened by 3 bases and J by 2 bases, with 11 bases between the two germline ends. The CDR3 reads CASSARDGQETQYF. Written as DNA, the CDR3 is TGTGCCAGCAGCGCGCGGGACGGTCAAGAGACCCAGTACTTC.

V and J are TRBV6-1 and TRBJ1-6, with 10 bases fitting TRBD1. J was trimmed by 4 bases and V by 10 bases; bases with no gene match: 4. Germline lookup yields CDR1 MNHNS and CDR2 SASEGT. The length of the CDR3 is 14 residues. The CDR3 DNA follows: TGTGCCAACTGGACAGGGGGATATAATTCACCCCTCCACTTT. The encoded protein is CANWTGGYNSPLHF.

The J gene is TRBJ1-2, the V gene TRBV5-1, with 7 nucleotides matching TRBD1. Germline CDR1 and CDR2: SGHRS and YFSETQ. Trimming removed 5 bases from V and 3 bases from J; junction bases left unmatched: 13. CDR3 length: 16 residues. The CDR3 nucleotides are TGCGCCAGCAGGAACAGGGGAAGTCCGTTAGACTATGGCTACACCTTC. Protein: CASRNRGSPLDYGYTF.

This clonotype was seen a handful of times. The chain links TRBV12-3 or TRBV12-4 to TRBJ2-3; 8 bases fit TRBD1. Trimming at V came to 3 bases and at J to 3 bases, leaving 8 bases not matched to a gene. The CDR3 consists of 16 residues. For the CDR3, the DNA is TGTGCCAGCAGTTTCGCCGACAGGGGAAGAACAGATACGCAGTATTTT. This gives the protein CASSFADRGRTDTQYF.

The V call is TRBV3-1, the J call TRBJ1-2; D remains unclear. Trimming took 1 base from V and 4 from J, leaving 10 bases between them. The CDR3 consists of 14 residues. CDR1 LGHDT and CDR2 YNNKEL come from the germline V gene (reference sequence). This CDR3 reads CASSQAWTRYGYTF. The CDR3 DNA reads TGTGCCAGCAGCCAAGCTTGGACGCGCTATGGCTACACCTTC.

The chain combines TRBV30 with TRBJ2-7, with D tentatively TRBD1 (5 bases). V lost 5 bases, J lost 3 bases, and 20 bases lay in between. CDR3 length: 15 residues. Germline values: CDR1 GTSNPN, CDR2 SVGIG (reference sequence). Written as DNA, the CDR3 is TGTGCCTGGTCCAAGGGTGGGGCAGCCGGCTACGAGCAGTACTTC. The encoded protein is CAWSKGGAAGYEQYF.

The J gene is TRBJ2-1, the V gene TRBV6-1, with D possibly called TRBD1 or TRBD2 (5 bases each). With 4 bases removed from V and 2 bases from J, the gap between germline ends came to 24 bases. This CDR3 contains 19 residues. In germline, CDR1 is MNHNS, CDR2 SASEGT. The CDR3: CASSGSRASPRGTYNEQFF. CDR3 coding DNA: TGTGCCAGCAGTGGGTCTCGGGCCTCTCCCCGGGGCACCTACAATGAGCAGTTCTTC.

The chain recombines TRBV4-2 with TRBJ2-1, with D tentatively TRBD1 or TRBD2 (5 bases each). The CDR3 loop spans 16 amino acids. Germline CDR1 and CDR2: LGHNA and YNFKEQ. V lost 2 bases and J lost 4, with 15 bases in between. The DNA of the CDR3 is TGTGCCAGCAGCCAAAATTCGGGGCGGACTTACAATGAGCAGTTCTTC. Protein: CASSQNSGRTYNEQFF.

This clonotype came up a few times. The CDR3 loop reads CASSDSGEQFF. CDR3 DNA sequence: TGTGCCAGCAGTGACAGCGGAGAGCAGTTCTTC. The rearrangement uses TRBV2 and TRBJ2-1, with D possibly being TRBD2 (5 bases). CDR1 SNHLY and CDR2 FYNNEI come from the germline V gene. Trimming pared 3 bases from V and 10 bases from J, leaving 7 bases between. The CDR3 covers 11 residues.

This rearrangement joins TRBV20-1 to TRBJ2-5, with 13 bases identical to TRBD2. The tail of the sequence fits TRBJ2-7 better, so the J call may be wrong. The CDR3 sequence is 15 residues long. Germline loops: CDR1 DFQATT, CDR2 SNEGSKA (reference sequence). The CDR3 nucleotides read TGCAGTGCTCAGGGACTAGCGGGGCCCACCCACGAGCAGTACTTC. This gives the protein CSAQGLAGPTHEQYF.

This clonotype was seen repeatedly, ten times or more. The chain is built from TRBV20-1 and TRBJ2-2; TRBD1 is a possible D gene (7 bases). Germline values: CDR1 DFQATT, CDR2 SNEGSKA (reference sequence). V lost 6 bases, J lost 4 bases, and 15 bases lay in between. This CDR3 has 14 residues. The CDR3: CSAQGGFSTGELFF. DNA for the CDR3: TGCAGTGCCCAGGGGGGTTTTAGCACCGGGGAGCTGTTTTTT.

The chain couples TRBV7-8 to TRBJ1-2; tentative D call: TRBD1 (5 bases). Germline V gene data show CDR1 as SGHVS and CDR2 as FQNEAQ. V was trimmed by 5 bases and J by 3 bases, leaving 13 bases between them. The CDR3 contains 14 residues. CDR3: CASSPGTEHYGYTF. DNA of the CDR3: TGTGCCAGCAGCCCTGGGACCGAGCACTATGGCTACACCTTC.

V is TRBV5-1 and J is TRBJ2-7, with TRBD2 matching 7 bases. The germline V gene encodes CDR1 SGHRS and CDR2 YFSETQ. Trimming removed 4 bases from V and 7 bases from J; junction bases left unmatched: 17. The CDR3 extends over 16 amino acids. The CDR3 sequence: CASSLVGGELYNEQYF. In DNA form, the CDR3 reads TGCGCCAGCAGCCTTGTGGGGGGGGAGCTATACAATGAGCAGTACTTC.

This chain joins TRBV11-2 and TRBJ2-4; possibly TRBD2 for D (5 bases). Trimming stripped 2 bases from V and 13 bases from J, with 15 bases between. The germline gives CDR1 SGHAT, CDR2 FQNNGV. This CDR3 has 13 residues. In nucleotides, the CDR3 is TGTGCCAGCAGCTTATCTACGGCGGGTGAGCAGTACTTC. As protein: CASSLSTAGEQYF. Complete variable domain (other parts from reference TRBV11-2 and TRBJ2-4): EAGVAQSPRYKIIEKRQSVAFWCNPISGHATLYWYQQILGQGPKLLIQFQNNGVVDDSQLPKDRFSAERLKGVDSTLKIQPAKLEDSAVYLCASSLSTAGEQYFGAGTRLSVL.

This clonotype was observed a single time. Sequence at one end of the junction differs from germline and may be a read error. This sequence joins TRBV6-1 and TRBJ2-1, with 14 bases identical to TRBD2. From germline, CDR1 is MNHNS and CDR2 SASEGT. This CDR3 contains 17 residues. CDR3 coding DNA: TGTACCAGCAGTCCGCGGACTAGCGGGGGGTCCTACAATGAGCAGTTCTTC. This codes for CTSSPRTSGGSYNEQFF.

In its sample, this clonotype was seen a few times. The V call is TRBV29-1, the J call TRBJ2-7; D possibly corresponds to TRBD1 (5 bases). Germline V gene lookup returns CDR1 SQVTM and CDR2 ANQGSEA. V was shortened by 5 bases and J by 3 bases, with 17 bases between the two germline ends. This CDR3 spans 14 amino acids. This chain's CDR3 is CSVLSFGADYEQYF. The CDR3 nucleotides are TGCAGCGTTCTGTCATTTGGGGCCGACTACGAGCAGTACTTC.

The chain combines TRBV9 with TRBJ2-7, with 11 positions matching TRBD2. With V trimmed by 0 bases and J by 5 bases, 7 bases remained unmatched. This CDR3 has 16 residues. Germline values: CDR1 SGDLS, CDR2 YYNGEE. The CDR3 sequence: CASSVASSGGIHEQYF. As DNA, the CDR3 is TGTGCCAGCAGCGTAGCTTCTAGCGGGGGGATCCACGAGCAGTACTTC.

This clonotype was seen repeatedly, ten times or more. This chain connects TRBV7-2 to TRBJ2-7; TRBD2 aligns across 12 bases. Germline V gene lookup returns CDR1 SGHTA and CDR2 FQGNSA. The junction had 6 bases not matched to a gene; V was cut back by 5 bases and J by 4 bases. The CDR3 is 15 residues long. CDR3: CASSLGLAGLYEQYF. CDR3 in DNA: TGTGCCAGCAGCCTAGGACTAGCGGGGCTGTACGAGCAGTACTTC.

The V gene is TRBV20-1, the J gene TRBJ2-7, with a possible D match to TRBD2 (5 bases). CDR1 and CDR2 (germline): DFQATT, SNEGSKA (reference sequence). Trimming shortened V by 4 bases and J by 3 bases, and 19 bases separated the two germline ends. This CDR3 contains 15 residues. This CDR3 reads CSATERAASYYEQYF. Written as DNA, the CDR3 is TGCAGTGCTACCGAGAGGGCAGCGTCTTACTACGAGCAGTACTTC.

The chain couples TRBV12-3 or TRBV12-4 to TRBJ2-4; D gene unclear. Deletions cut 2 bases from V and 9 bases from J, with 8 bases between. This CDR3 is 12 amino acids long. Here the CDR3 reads CASSLTVFIQYF. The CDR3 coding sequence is TGTGCCAGCAGTTTAACGGTTTTCATTCAGTACTTC.